This TCR beta chain appears in the sequencing data of a study of shared clonotypes between healthy human individuals. Per the original data handling: ImmunoSEQ gave junction-only sequences without quality scores, so filtering differed. Profiling relied on immunoSEQ multiplex PCR, and the TCRdb table lists in-frame clones only, not all of them. V and J calls and clone size are copied from that table; D and trimming were computed from the DNA. This table has 2 million to 3 million clones, 90% to 95% appearing once. Germline CDR1 is SGHRS and CDR2 is YFSETQ. The V end was cut by 4 bases, the J end by 1 base, with 12 bases between. The CDR3 runs 15 residues.

The sequenced sample was naive CD4+ T cells from PBMCs. The subset here: CD45RA+ positively selected. The TCR comes from a man between 18 and 35 years old in good health. Some clones in this sample may be carry-over from other donors' samples. This chain uses TRBV5-1 with TRBJ2-1; D remains ambiguous. CDR3 sequence (DNA): TGCGCCAGCAGCCCTGGATCAGAGTCCTACAATGAGCAGTTCTTC. Translating it yields CASSPGSESYNEQFF.